Each of the 9 T cell receptor beta chains below was sequenced from the same sample in a study of vaccination effects on CD4 cells after COVID-19. Sequenced by immunoSEQ multiplex PCR; TCRdb stores in-frame clones only, minus some. The table has 60,000 to 80,000 clones, around two thirds seen once; the top ten hold under 2.5%. Culturing for around ten days preceded CD4+ T cell isolation. Everyone in the study got two shots of either the BNT162b2 or mRNA-1273 vaccine. The antigens these receptors bind are not known. Specimen: CD4+ T cells from PBMCs cultured without peptide, collected after COVID-19 vaccination. The receptor source for this set is a human donor who received a COVID-19 vaccine.

The table lists this clone with a few counts. The chain uses TRBV6-1 and TRBJ1-5; tentative D call: TRBD1 (5 bases). Trimming removed 4 bases from V and 0 bases from J, with 16 bases in between. Germline V CDR1 and CDR2: MNHNS, SASEGT. The CDR3 is made up of 17 amino acids. CDR3 DNA sequence: TGTGCCAGCAGTGCGGGAGTGGGGCAGTATAGCAATCAGCCCCAGCATTTT. It translates to CASSAGVGQYSNQPQHF.

The CDR3 protein is CATQIAGGRLQFF. The DNA for the CDR3 is TGTGCCACCCAGATAGCGGGGGGGCGGCTGCAGTTCTTC. V is TRBV7-8 and J is TRBJ2-1, with 11 positions matching TRBD2. The germline V gene has CDR1 SGHVS and CDR2 FQNEAQ. There are 13 residues in the CDR3. V shed 10 bases, J shed 12 bases, and the junction held 11 bases outside the gene matches. Supplemented by reference TRBV7-8 and TRBJ2-1, the full variable domain reads GAGVSQSPRYKVAKRGQDVALRCDPISGHVSLFWYQQALGQGPEFLTYFQNEAQLDKSGLPSDRFFAERPEGSVSTLKIQRTQQEDSAVYLCATQIAGGRLQFFGPGTRLTVL.

The CDR3 region has the DNA TGTGCCAGCAGCTTCGGGGGCTACATGAACACTGAAGCTTTCTTT. This translates into CASSFGGYMNTEAFF. This chain connects TRBV11-2 to TRBJ1-1; weak D call: TRBD1 (6 bases). This CDR3 contains 15 residues. Germline assignment: CDR1 SGHAT and CDR2 FQNNGV. Trimming pared 3 bases from V and 0 bases from J, leaving 11 bases between.

This rearrangement joins TRBV19 to TRBJ1-4; possibly TRBD1 for D (5 bases). The V end was cut by 4 bases, the J end by 8 bases, with 17 bases between. CDR1 is LNHDA, CDR2 SQIVND, per germline (reference sequence). The CDR3 runs 15 residues. As DNA, the CDR3 is TGTGCCAGTAGTAGATTAGGGACGGACAACGAAAAACTGTTTTTT. It codes for CASSRLGTDNEKLFF.

This chain connects TRBV10-1 to TRBJ1-1; D possibly corresponds to TRBD1 (5 bases). Trimming took 7 bases from V and 0 from J, leaving 12 bases between them. This CDR3 region has 14 residues. Germline-derived CDR1 and CDR2 are WNHNN and SYGVQD (reference sequence). CDR3 DNA: TGCGCCAGCACCCGGGACGGTGTGAACACTGAAGCTTTCTTT. This encodes CASTRDGVNTEAFF.

V and J are TRBV4-2 and TRBJ1-3; D ambiguous. Germline V gene data show CDR1 as LGHNA and CDR2 as YNFKEQ. The length of the CDR3 is 17 residues. V lost 2 bases and J 0 bases, leaving 14 bases between the germline ends. In nucleotides, the CDR3 is TGTGCCAGCAGCCAATATAAGGACCCGAGCTCTGGAAACACCATATATTTT. This gives the protein CASSQYKDPSSGNTIYF.

V usage is TRBV6-4 and J usage is TRBJ2-6; 7 nucleotides line up with TRBD1. Germline assignment: CDR1 MRHNA and CDR2 SNTAGT. J lost 0 bases, V lost 6 bases, and 8 bases had no gene match. The CDR3 is made up of 17 amino acids. The CDR3 DNA follows: TGTGCCAGCAGGATACCGGGACAGTCCTCTGGGGCCAACGTCCTGACTTTC. Translating gives CASRIPGQSSGANVLTF.

The chain uses TRBV18 and TRBJ2-1; 7 nucleotides agree with TRBD2. Germline values: CDR1 KGHSH, CDR2 LQKENI. V was clipped by 0 bases and J by 2 bases; unmatched bases: 1. The CDR3 has 15 amino acids. The CDR3, as DNA: TGTGCCAGCTCACCACCGGGACTACCCTACAATGAGCAGTTCTTC. Protein: CASSPPGLPYNEQFF.

The V call is TRBV5-1, the J call TRBJ2-5, with 10 bases fitting TRBD2. J gave up 4 bases and V 0 bases, and 6 bases lay outside the gene matches. This CDR3 comprises 16 residues. Germline lookup yields CDR1 SGHRS and CDR2 YFSETQ. CDR3 region: CASSLVPAGGLETQYF. CDR3 sequence (DNA): TGCGCCAGCAGCTTGGTCCCAGCGGGGGGGCTAGAGACCCAGTACTTC.